The rows below give T cell receptor beta chains drawn from one sample of a study of cytomegalovirus exposure and HLA in healthy donors. Generated by immunoSEQ multiplex PCR, the TCRdb table keeps only in-frame clones and is missing some. The profile shows roughly 120,000 clones, about 86% of them singletons. The sequencing input was PBMCs. These receptors came from a woman between 35 and 50 years old in good health and CMV-seronegative. The CDR3 runs from the conserved cysteine through the conserved F or W. A D gene is named only where the DNA matches it firmly. Not every row has a clone size; where given, it reads once, few, many or a size class.

cdr3_nt: TGTGCCAGCACCGTAGGTCGGGGTAGCGGGGAAGGTGAGCAGTTCTTC; cdr3_aa: CASTVGRGSGEGEQFF; j_call: TRBJ2-1; clone_size: -; v_call: TRBV11-2; d_call: TRBD2
cdr3_nt: TGTGCCAGTAGTATAGGACAGGGGGGATTTCAGTACTTC; cdr3_aa: CASSIGQGGFQYF; j_call: TRBJ2-7; clone_size: -; v_call: TRBV19; d_call: TRBD1
cdr3_nt: TGTGCCAGCAGCTTAGCGGCGGGAGTCACTGAAGCTTTCTTT; cdr3_aa: CASSLAAGVTEAFF; j_call: TRBJ1-1; clone_size: few; v_call: TRBV7-9; d_call: -
cdr3_nt: TGTGCCAGCAGCTTAGAGAGGGTAGCGGTGAACACTGAAGCTTTCTTT; cdr3_aa: CASSLERVAVNTEAFF; j_call: TRBJ1-1; clone_size: -; v_call: TRBV7-9; d_call: -
cdr3_nt: TGTGCCAGCAGTTCCGGGACAGGGGGCTACGAGCAGTACTTC; cdr3_aa: CASSSGTGGYEQYF; j_call: TRBJ2-7; clone_size: -; v_call: TRBV5-4; d_call: TRBD1
cdr3_nt: TGTGCCAGCTCACCACAGACAGGGGTAAACACTGAAGCTTTCTTT; cdr3_aa: CASSPQTGVNTEAFF; j_call: TRBJ1-1; clone_size: -; v_call: TRBV18; d_call: TRBD1
cdr3_nt: TGTGCCAGCAGCCCCGCCATTTCGAGCTCCTACAATGAGCAGTTCTTC; cdr3_aa: CASSPAISSSYNEQFF; j_call: TRBJ2-1; clone_size: -; v_call: TRBV7-9; d_call: -
cdr3_nt: TGCGCCAGCAGCTTGGCGGGACAGGGGGTGACAACTGAAGCTTTCTTT; cdr3_aa: CASSLAGQGVTTEAFF; j_call: TRBJ1-1; clone_size: -; v_call: TRBV5-1; d_call: TRBD1
cdr3_nt: TGTGCCAGTAGTCCCATGGACAGCAGACAATTCTATAATTCACCCCTCCACTTT; cdr3_aa: CASSPMDSRQFYNSPLHF; j_call: TRBJ1-6; clone_size: -; v_call: TRBV19; d_call: -
cdr3_nt: TGTGCCAGCAGTTTAGCTCGCGGGGGGGGGAATGAGCAGTTCTTC; cdr3_aa: CASSLARGGGNEQFF; j_call: TRBJ2-1; clone_size: -; v_call: TRBV28; d_call: TRBD2
cdr3_nt: TGTGCCAGCAGTGAAGGACAGGGGTTTGAAAAACTGTTTTTT; cdr3_aa: CASSEGQGFEKLFF; j_call: TRBJ1-4; clone_size: -; v_call: TRBV6-1; d_call: TRBD1
cdr3_nt: TGTGCCAGCGGCAGACTCAACACTGAAGCTTTCTTT; cdr3_aa: CASGRLNTEAFF; j_call: TRBJ1-1; clone_size: -; v_call: TRBV11-2; d_call: -
cdr3_nt: TGTGCCAGCAGCGACCCGGGACAATCGAACACTGAAGCTTTCTTT; cdr3_aa: CASSDPGQSNTEAFF; j_call: TRBJ1-1; clone_size: -; v_call: TRBV6-6; d_call: -